This TCR beta chain was documented in a study of T cells after somatic rescue of genetic block. Assay used: immunoSEQ multiplex PCR; TCRdb lists only in-frame clones, some missing. This table holds roughly 15,000 clones, around 76% found once. The V gene's germline CDR1 is KGHSH and CDR2 LQKENI. V gave up 3 bases and J gave up 2 bases; unmatched junction bases: 1. CDR3 length: 15 amino acids. Sequencing was carried out using peripheral blood mononuclear cells (PBMCs). The TCR sequence derives from a boy between 10 and 17 years old. The genes are TRBV18 and TRBJ2-3; 11 bases are a match to TRBD2. In DNA, the CDR3 is TGTGCCAGCTCACCGGGACTAGCGGACACAGATACGCAGTATTTT. Its protein is CASSPGLADTDTQYF.